This is a list of T cell receptor beta chains from one sample in a study of T-cell memory formation after mild COVID-19. TCRdb reanalysed the 5' RACE reads using MiXCR and keeps one entry per CDR3 protein. The sample has approximately 300,000 distinct CDR3 sequences, approximately 15% seen once. Sample: PBMCs or a T cell subset sorted from them (not recorded which). These receptor sequences come from a man younger than 35 who had mild COVID-19 (a few samples of this study predate the infection). Cell type and time point are not known. Each CDR3 is given with its conserved first and last residue. D genes are given only for firm matches. Size tells how often a clone was seen (once, few, many) or the class of an expanded clone, and some rows leave it out.

d_gene	v_gene	abundance	j_gene	CDR3nt	CDR3aa
.	TRBV5-1	.	TRBJ1-2	TGCGCCAGCAGCGGCGTCCCCGGGGAGGGCTATGGCTACACCTTC	CASSGVPGEGYGYTF
TRBD2	TRBV7-8	.	TRBJ2-7	TGTGCCAGCAGCTTACGGGCTAGCGGTACCTACGAGCAGTACTTC	CASSLRASGTYEQYF
.	TRBV5-1	many	TRBJ2-3	TGCGCCAGCAGCTTGGTCTTGGGGAGTGGAGATACGCAGTATTTT	CASSLVLGSGDTQYF
.	TRBV7-9	few	TRBJ1-6	TGTGCCAGCAGCTTAGTAGGGGGGAATTCACCCCTCCACTTT	CASSLVGGNSPLHF
TRBD1	TRBV9	.	TRBJ2-5	TGTGCCAGCAGCCCTCATTCCTCAGGGGGTTGGGAGACCCAGTACTTC	CASSPHSSGGWETQYF
TRBD1	TRBV27	many	TRBJ1-1	TGTGCCAGCAGTTCCTTTTACACAGGGGGAGGGAACACTGAAGCTTTCTTT	CASSSFYTGGGNTEAFF
TRBD1	TRBV5-1	few	TRBJ2-3	TGCGCCAGCAGCCAGCAACAGGGGGCAGATACGCAGTATTTT	CASSQQQGADTQYF
TRBD1	TRBV15	.	TRBJ1-2	TGTGCCACCGGACAGGGGGAGACCTATGGCTACACCTTC	CATGQGETYGYTF
.	TRBV7-2	.	TRBJ1-3	TGTGCCAGCAGCCCTTATCGGGGGACTGGAAACACCATATATTTT	CASSPYRGTGNTIYF
.	TRBV27	few	TRBJ2-7	TGTGCCAGCAGTTTATTGGGGGGAGGGACATACGAGCAGTACTTC	CASSLLGGGTYEQYF
TRBD1	TRBV19	few	TRBJ2-1	TGTGCCAGTAGTATAGGACAGGGCCCCTGGGGTGAGCAGTTCTTC	CASSIGQGPWGEQFF
.	TRBV7-2	.	TRBJ2-5	TGTGCCAGCAGCCCTCTGGCGGGGAAAGAGACCCAGTACTTC	CASSPLAGKETQYF
.	TRBV6-2/TRBV6-3	few	TRBJ2-7	TGTGCCAGCTCGACAGAGCTACTCTACGAGCAGTACTTC	CASSTELLYEQYF
TRBD2	TRBV30	once	TRBJ2-5	TGTGCCGTGGGGGCGGGGGGCCCTCAAGAGACCCAGTACTTC	CAVGAGGPQETQYF
.	TRBV5-1	few	TRBJ1-3	TGCGCCAGCAGCTCCGACCGTCTTGGAAACACCATATATTTT	CASSSDRLGNTIYF
.	TRBV29-1	many	TRBJ2-3	TGCAGCGTTGAGTTAGGGGACGATACGCAGTATTTT	CSVELGDDTQYF
TRBD1	TRBV7-3	few	TRBJ1-3	TGTGCCAGTTCCATCGGGGACAGTACTGGAAACACCATATATTTT	CASSIGDSTGNTIYF
TRBD2	TRBV6-2/TRBV6-3	.	TRBJ2-1	TGTGCCAGCCTCCGAGGGGGGACTAGGCCCTACAATGAGCAGTTCTTC	CASLRGGTRPYNEQFF
TRBD1	TRBV5-1	few	TRBJ2-5	TGCGCCAGCAGCTTTAACGCCAGGGGGCTGACGGGAGAGACCCAGTACTTC	CASSFNARGLTGETQYF
TRBD1	TRBV7-2	.	TRBJ1-2	TGTGCCAGCAGCTCCCGGGACAGGGGTGGCTACACCTTC	CASSSRDRGGYTF
.	TRBV5-6	.	TRBJ1-2	TGTGCCAGCAGCTTGGTCGGGGCCGGCTATGGCTACACCTTC	CASSLVGAGYGYTF
TRBD1	TRBV7-2	.	TRBJ2-1	TGTGCCAGCAGCTCGGACAGGGGTGCCTACAATGAGCAGTTCTTC	CASSSDRGAYNEQFF
TRBD1	TRBV4-3	.	TRBJ1-4	TGCGCCAGCAGCTCCCGGGACAGGGACGAAAAACTGTTTTTT	CASSSRDRDEKLFF
TRBD1	TRBV5-1	few	TRBJ2-1	TGCGCCAGCAGCTTGGGAACTGGGACAGGTTTTGGGAATGAGCAGTTCTTC	CASSLGTGTGFGNEQFF
.	TRBV20-1	few	TRBJ2-5	TGCAGTGCTCGGGGGCCAGGGAAGGAGACCCAGTACTTC	CSARGPGKETQYF
.	TRBV4-2	.	TRBJ2-3	TGTGCCAGCAGCCAAGAACGGGAGAGCACAGATACGCAGTATTTT	CASSQERESTDTQYF
TRBD1	TRBV12-3/TRBV12-4	few	TRBJ1-1	TGTGCCAGCAGACCCGGACAGGCCACTGAAGCTTTCTTT	CASRPGQATEAFF
TRBD1	TRBV14	.	TRBJ1-2	TGTGCCAGCAGCTCGGGACAGGGGAGACATGGCTACACCTTC	CASSSGQGRHGYTF
.	TRBV10-3	few	TRBJ2-3	TGTGCCATCAGGGGTCCAACCACAGATACGCAGTATTTT	CAIRGPTTDTQYF
TRBD1	TRBV11-3	few	TRBJ2-1	TGTGCCAGCAGTTTCTCATTTGGGACAGGGGCCTACAATGAGCAGTTCTTC	CASSFSFGTGAYNEQFF
TRBD2	TRBV24-1	.	TRBJ2-5	TGTGCCACCAGTGATCGAGCCGGGACTAGCGCCGAGACCCAGTACTTC	CATSDRAGTSAETQYF
.	TRBV5-1	once	TRBJ2-5	TGCGCCAGCAGCTTGTTAGGCCCGGCTGGGGTTGAGACCCAGTACTTC	CASSLLGPAGVETQYF
TRBD2	TRBV7-9	.	TRBJ2-7	TGTGCCAGCAGCTTAGGAATTGGGCGGGGGAGCTCCTACGAGCAGTACTTC	CASSLGIGRGSSYEQYF
TRBD2	TRBV6-5	.	TRBJ2-1	TGTGCCAGCAGTTACTCGACTCTAGCGGGGTACAATGAGCAGTTCTTC	CASSYSTLAGYNEQFF
.	TRBV4-3	few	TRBJ1-1	TGCGCCAGCAGCCAAAACCTGGACGGACTCACTGAAGCTTTCTTT	CASSQNLDGLTEAFF
.	TRBV10-3	few	TRBJ2-2	TGTGCCGTAAACTCGCAGGGGTCTAACACCGGGGAGCTGTTTTTT	CAVNSQGSNTGELFF
.	TRBV12-3/TRBV12-4	few	TRBJ1-2	TGTGCCAGCAGTCCCGGGTCTAACTATGGCTACACCTTC	CASSPGSNYGYTF
.	TRBV24-1	few	TRBJ2-5	TGTGCCACCAGTGACGGCGGGACACAAGAGACCCAGTACTTC	CATSDGGTQETQYF
.	TRBV5-1	.	TRBJ2-7	TGCGCCAGCAGCTTGGGACACAAGAGCTCCTACGAGCAGTACTTC	CASSLGHKSSYEQYF
.	TRBV20-1	.	TRBJ2-7	TGCAGTGCTAGAGATCTCGGCCGAGCCCTCTACGAGCAGTACTTC	CSARDLGRALYEQYF
.	TRBV6-2/TRBV6-3	.	TRBJ1-1	TGTGCCAGCAGTCACGGGGGGTTCGACACTGAAGCTTTCTTT	CASSHGGFDTEAFF
.	TRBV9	few	TRBJ2-7	TGTGCCAGCAGCCCCCGCGGCGTCCGGGATGACGAGCAGTACTTC	CASSPRGVRDDEQYF
TRBD2	TRBV10-2	.	TRBJ2-5	TGCGCCAGCAACCTAGCGGGGGGCACAGAGACCCAGTACTTC	CASNLAGGTETQYF
.	TRBV21-1	few	TRBJ1-3	TGTGCCAGCAGTAACGGGGACGGAGGAGCCCGAAACACCATATATTTT	CASSNGDGGARNTIYF
TRBD1	TRBV6-5	.	TRBJ2-3	TGTGCCAGCAGTGCCTCAGGGGGCCGGCCCATCCTAAATACGCAGTATTTT	CASSASGGRPILNTQYF
.	TRBV24-1	.	TRBJ2-1	TGTGCCACATCCGGAGGGTACAATGAGCAGTTCTTC	CATSGGYNEQFF